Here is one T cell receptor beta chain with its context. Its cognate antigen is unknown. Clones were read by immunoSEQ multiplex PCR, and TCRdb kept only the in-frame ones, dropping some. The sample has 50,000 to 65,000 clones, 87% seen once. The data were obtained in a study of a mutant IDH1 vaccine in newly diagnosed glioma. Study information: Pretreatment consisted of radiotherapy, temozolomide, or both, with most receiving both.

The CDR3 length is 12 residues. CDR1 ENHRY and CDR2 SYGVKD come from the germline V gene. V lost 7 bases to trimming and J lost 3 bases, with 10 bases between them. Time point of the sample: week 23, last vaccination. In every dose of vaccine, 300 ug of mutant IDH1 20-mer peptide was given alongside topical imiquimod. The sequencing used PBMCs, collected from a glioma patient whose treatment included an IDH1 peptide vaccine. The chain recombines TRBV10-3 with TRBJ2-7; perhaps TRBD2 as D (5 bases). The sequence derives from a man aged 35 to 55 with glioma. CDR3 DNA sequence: TGTGCCATCAAAAGCGGAAACTACGAGCAGTACTTC. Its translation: CAIKSGNYEQYF.